This TCR beta chain was identified in a study of Ad26.COV2.S vaccination and SARS-CoV-2 variants (dated by TCRdb to the early 2020s). Study-level background: Donors in the vaccine arm were drawn from COV1001, a multicentre, randomized, double-blind, placebo-controlled phase I-IIa trial testing Ad26.COV2.S in healthy adults. Ad26.COV2.S was administered intramuscularly at a dose of 5x10^10 or 1x10^11 viral particles, either as one shot or as two shots given 56 days apart. Sequencing of the TCRbeta repertoire served to evaluate the specificity and breadth of SARS-CoV-2-reactive T cell receptors following Ad26.COV2.S vaccination. The TCR-sequenced set comprised roughly 30 samples: about 19 Ad26.COV2.S vaccine recipients, 5 placebo recipients and 8 SARS-CoV-2 convalescent individuals. Trial participants were randomized into five groups of five, in which low-dose or high-dose Ad26.COV2.S was given once or twice, or placebo was given on both occasions. Throughout the experiments and outcome assessment, investigators stayed blinded to trial group allocation.

The immunoSEQ Assay was the method used to sequence TCRbeta CDR3 regions. After extraction, genomic DNA underwent amplification by bias-controlled multiplex PCR, followed by high-throughput sequencing. The paper's processing steps were these. To quantify the absolute abundance of every unique TCRbeta CDR3 region, sequences were collapsed and filtered. Usable DNA was measured by amplifying reference genes present in all nucleated cells, and TCRbeta template counts were normalized to that usable DNA to estimate T cell fraction. Repertoire TCRs were annotated as SARS-CoV-2-specific by exact matching of V gene, CDR3 amino acid sequence and J gene to a known reactive TCR set. MIRA supplied the reference SARS-CoV-2 TCR set, which was filtered for enrichment in COVID-19-positive ImmuneCODE repertoires so that public or cross-reactive TCRs were removed. Drawing on the MIRA antigens, annotated TCRs were analysed further at the level of specific ORF or position within ORF. Depth was the summed frequency of annotated unique rearrangements, while breadth was defined as annotated unique rearrangements over total unique productive rearrangements. TCR breadth was compared between groups using two-sided Wilcoxon rank-sum tests. The immuneACCESS repertoire file appears here via TCRdb, limited to in-frame rearrangements. These files lack a portion of the clones; in checked studies, under half of the deficit traces to unresolved V genes, and the cause of the others is not known. The DNA gave D and trimming, while V, J and clone size come from that table. For this sample there are about 470,000 clones; roughly 91% appear just once. Jointly, the top ten make up approximately 4.5% of the sample.

This clone was seen a single time. Its target antigen remains unknown. Base qualities are missing; no much larger clone stands one base away. The treatment or condition label, as the study defines it: roughly 18 received Ad26.COV2.S at low or high dose, single or two shots; about 5 received placebo; per-sample allocation not given. For vaccine and placebo recipients, repertoires were sequenced using samples collected on day 63 after the first injection. Cohort 1b enrolled 20 to 30 adults aged 18-55 years at a single site in Boston, USA, between 29 July and 7 August 2020. Ad26.COV2.S was a replication-incompetent adenovirus type 26 vector that expressed a prefusion-stabilized SARS-CoV-2 spike protein derived from the original Wuhan strain. V is pared back by 0 bases and J by 6 bases, with 3 bases lying between the germline termini. The CDR3 has 11 amino acids, counting the end cysteine and phenylalanine. The only DNA kept is the CDR3, 33 bases in frame from the first base. In the germline V gene (reference sequence), CDR1 corresponds to DFQATT and CDR2 to SNEGSKA.

General conclusions and limits of the study: According to the authors, total T cell responses may have been underestimated by the TCR breadth and depth analyses. Vaccine and placebo recipients had comparable non-spike TCR breadth, which fits with the vaccine containing only spike. Higher spike-specific TCR breadth was observed in Ad26.COV2.S recipients than in placebo recipients (P = 0.0014). After vaccination, spike-specific CD8+ and CD4+ T cell responses were reported to show substantial breadth. The study was not powered to compare responses between vaccine doses or regimens.

This receptor was taken from a person between 18 and 60 years old who received the Ad26.COV2.S COVID-19 vaccine or a placebo. In this chain, TRBV20-1 is recombined with TRBJ2-1; the D segment cannot be called with confidence. Sequences were derived from peripheral blood, sampled in a trial of Ad26.COV2.S vaccine versus placebo. The CDR3 protein is CSARDGNEQFF. Here is the DNA: TGCAGTGCTAGAGATGGCAATGAGCAGTTCTTC.